Listed below are T cell receptor beta chains from one sample, sequenced in a study of blood T cell repertoires in COVID-19. Only in-frame clones appear in the TCRdb table, and some are missing; sequencing was by immunoSEQ multiplex PCR. The data show about 250,000 clones, with 80% to 90% seen just once and approximately 4% held by the top ten. Sequenced sample: PBMCs or T cells enriched from blood (not recorded which). The receptor source for this set is a woman in her thirties or forties who had been exposed to COVID-19. Each CDR3 is given with its conserved first and last residue. The order of the fields is D gene, clone size, J gene, V gene, CDR3 protein, CDR3 DNA. D genes are given only for firm matches. Not every row has a clone size; where given, it reads once, few, many or a size class.

TRBD1 | - | TRBJ2-4 | TRBV12-3/TRBV12-4 | CASSYTGQGVQYF | TGTGCCAGCAGTTACACAGGACAGGGGGTTCAGTACTTC
TRBD2 | - | TRBJ2-3 | TRBV4-2 | CASSQVGRGGLADTQYF | TGTGCCAGCAGCCAAGTCGGGCGGGGGGGCCTCGCAGATACGCAGTATTTT
TRBD1 | - | TRBJ1-3 | TRBV18 | CASSPVRDRNSGNTIYF | TGTGCCAGCTCACCAGTACGGGACAGGAACTCTGGAAACACCATATATTTT
TRBD1 | few | TRBJ1-1 | TRBV12-5 | CASGLLTGAEAFF | TGTGCTAGTGGTTTGTTGACAGGGGCTGAAGCTTTCTTT
- | - | TRBJ2-7 | TRBV28 | CASQGSGANSVSYEQYF | TGTGCCAGCCAAGGTTCAGGGGCAAATAGTGTCTCCTACGAGCAGTACTTC
- | - | TRBJ2-2 | TRBV30 | CAWTLQGASAGGELFF | TGTGCCTGGACCCTCCAGGGAGCTAGCGCGGGCGGGGAGCTGTTTTTT
- | - | TRBJ2-2 | TRBV7-2 | CASSLAIGQTELFF | TGTGCCAGCAGCTTAGCCATAGGACAAACAGAGCTGTTTTTT
- | - | TRBJ2-1 | TRBV7-3 | CASSSGDISYNEQFF | TGTGCCAGCAGCTCCGGGGACATCTCATACAATGAGCAGTTCTTC
- | - | TRBJ2-7 | TRBV18 | CASSPPTSGRVEQYF | TGTGCCAGCTCACCACCGACGAGCGGTCGCGTCGAGCAGTACTTC
- | - | TRBJ2-7 | TRBV2 | CASRAGGVYEQYF | TGTGCCAGCAGAGCCGGCGGGGTGTACGAGCAGTACTTC
- | - | TRBJ2-1 | TRBV2 | CASRMGLSGNEQFF | TGTGCCAGCAGGATGGGGCTATCTGGCAATGAGCAGTTCTTC
- | once | TRBJ1-5 | TRBV9 | CASSVYDSNQPQHF | TGTGCCAGCAGCGTCTACGATAGCAATCAGCCCCAGCATTTT
TRBD2 | once | TRBJ2-5 | TRBV4-3 | CASSPRRGSGGPQETQYF | TGCGCCAGCAGCCCCAGGCGGGGGAGCGGGGGGCCTCAAGAGACCCAGTACTTC
- | - | TRBJ1-1 | TRBV5-8 | CASSLGRRGNTEAFF | TGTGCCAGCAGCTTGGGTAGAAGGGGGAACACTGAAGCTTTCTTT
TRBD2 | - | TRBJ2-1 | TRBV6-4 | CASGRLAGGRDEQFF | TGTGCCAGCGGCAGACTAGCGGGGGGTCGGGATGAGCAGTTCTTC
TRBD2 | - | TRBJ2-7 | TRBV27 | CASSSLSGVAYEQYF | TGTGCCAGCAGTTCCCTAAGCGGGGTGGCCTACGAGCAGTACTTC
- | - | TRBJ1-1 | TRBV4-2 | CASSQVEQGTRAFF | TGTGCCAGCAGCCAAGTAGAACAGGGAACGAGAGCTTTCTTT
TRBD1 | - | TRBJ1-2 | TRBV5-4 | CASSLGGYTGQAGYTF | TGTGCCAGCAGCTTGGGGGGCTATACGGGACAGGCTGGCTACACCTTC
TRBD2 | - | TRBJ2-5 | TRBV3-1/TRBV3-2 | CASSQDISGGGRETQYF | TGTGCCAGCAGCCAAGACATCTCGGGGGGGGGACGAGAGACCCAGTACTTC
- | once | TRBJ2-2 | TRBV14 | CASSGVLDRKNTGELFF | TGTGCCAGCAGCGGGGTTTTAGACAGAAAAAACACCGGGGAGCTGTTTTTT
TRBD2 | - | TRBJ2-5 | TRBV3-1/TRBV3-2 | CASSQVAGAGQETQYF | TGTGCCAGCAGCCAGGTAGCGGGGGCCGGCCAAGAGACCCAGTACTTC
- | - | TRBJ2-1 | TRBV27 | CASSSTHNEQFF | TGTGCCAGCAGTTCCACTCACAATGAGCAGTTCTTC
- | - | TRBJ2-7 | TRBV7-6 | CASSLGDRPYEQYF | TGTGCCAGCAGCTTAGGAGACAGACCCTACGAGCAGTACTTC
TRBD2 | - | TRBJ2-7 | TRBV6-5 | CASSYSTSGGPYEQYF | TGTGCCAGCAGTTACTCGACTAGCGGGGGGCCCTACGAGCAGTACTTC
TRBD1 | - | TRBJ1-1 | TRBV9 | CASSVRGTGGGTEAFF | TGTGCCAGCAGCGTACGAGGGACAGGGGGGGGCACTGAAGCTTTCTTT
- | - | TRBJ2-2 | TRBV2 | CASSASAFTGELFF | TGTGCCAGCAGTGCGAGCGCCTTCACCGGGGAGCTGTTTTTT
- | - | TRBJ2-3 | TRBV9 | CASSVASTDTQYF | TGTGCCAGCAGCGTGGCTAGCACAGATACGCAGTATTTT
TRBD1 | - | TRBJ2-1 | TRBV5-6 | CASSYIRTGGRYNEQFF | TGTGCCAGCAGCTATATCCGAACAGGGGGTCGATACAATGAGCAGTTCTTC
- | - | TRBJ2-2 | TRBV5-1 | CASSLASTGELFF | TGCGCCAGCAGCTTGGCGAGTACCGGGGAGCTGTTTTTT
TRBD1 | - | TRBJ2-2 | TRBV7-3 | CATGQQNTGELFF | TGTGCCACGGGACAGCAAAACACCGGGGAGCTGTTTTTT
- | - | TRBJ1-2 | TRBV11-2 | CASSGAGAYGYTF | TGTGCCAGCAGCGGAGCCGGTGCCTATGGCTACACCTTC
- | - | TRBJ2-1 | TRBV4-3 | CASSQDGRQYNEQFF | TGCGCCAGCAGCCAAGATGGGAGGCAGTACAATGAGCAGTTCTTC
TRBD2 | once | TRBJ2-7 | TRBV27 | CASSFWRGDPYEQYF | TGTGCCAGCAGTTTTTGGCGGGGGGACCCCTACGAGCAGTACTTC
TRBD1 | - | TRBJ1-6 | TRBV7-2 | CASSPDRVNSPLHF | TGTGCCAGCAGCCCGGACAGGGTTAATTCACCCCTCCACTTT
- | - | TRBJ1-2 | TRBV5-1 | CASSWGRGPGYTF | TGCGCCAGCAGCTGGGGGCGGGGGCCTGGCTACACCTTC
- | - | TRBJ1-3 | TRBV9 | CASSVGDNPGNTIYF | TGTGCCAGCAGCGTAGGGGACAACCCTGGAAACACCATATATTTT
TRBD2 | - | TRBJ2-1 | TRBV11-2 | CASSSTGLGPLFF | TGTGCCAGCAGCTCAACAGGACTAGGCCCCCTGTTCTTC
TRBD1 | - | TRBJ2-7 | TRBV7-2 | CASSAYWDRGKYEQYF | TGTGCCAGCAGCGCGTACTGGGACAGAGGAAAATACGAGCAGTACTTC
- | - | TRBJ1-1 | TRBV11-2 | CASSLGQGRGMNTEAFF | TGTGCCAGCAGCTTAGGTCAGGGAAGGGGGATGAACACTGAAGCTTTCTTT
- | - | TRBJ1-2 | TRBV28 | CAIGTSLGYGYTF | TGTGCCATCGGGACTTCTCTCGGGTATGGCTACACCTTC
- | - | TRBJ1-2 | TRBV28 | CASMTEINGYTF | TGTGCCAGCATGACAGAGATAAATGGCTACACCTTC
- | - | TRBJ1-4 | TRBV10-3 | CAIGPGANEKLFF | TGTGCCATCGGTCCAGGGGCGAATGAAAAACTGTTTTTT
- | - | TRBJ1-4 | TRBV6-5 | CASSYKVLGREKLFF | TGTGCCAGCAGTTACAAGGTACTAGGACGGGAAAAACTGTTTTTT
- | - | TRBJ1-6 | TRBV9 | CASSVGRFDSPLHF | TGTGCCAGCAGCGTTGGGAGGTTTGATTCACCCCTCCACTTT
TRBD2 | - | TRBJ2-3 | TRBV5-8 | CASSPWTSGGTDTQYF | TGTGCCAGCAGCCCGTGGACTAGCGGAGGCACAGATACGCAGTATTTT
- | - | TRBJ2-1 | TRBV28 | CASSFWTSQYNEQFF | TGTGCCAGCAGTTTTTGGACAAGTCAATACAATGAGCAGTTCTTC
- | - | TRBJ1-6 | TRBV7-2 | CASSLPQGHNSPLHF | TGTGCCAGCAGCTTACCGCAGGGGCATAATTCACCCCTCCACTTT
TRBD1 | - | TRBJ2-7 | TRBV7-9 | CASSPGQGREQYF | TGTGCCAGCAGCCCAGGACAGGGGCGGGAGCAGTACTTC
TRBD1 | - | TRBJ1-6 | TRBV7-2 | CASTPEWGRGPSLHF | TGTGCCAGCACCCCCGAATGGGGCAGGGGGCCGTCCCTCCACTTT
TRBD1 | - | TRBJ1-1 | TRBV5-1 | CASSPGTGVGTEAFF | TGCGCCAGCAGTCCCGGGACAGGGGTCGGCACTGAAGCTTTCTTT
TRBD1 | - | TRBJ2-4 | TRBV5-1 | CASSLADTGVAAQYF | TGCGCCAGCAGCTTGGCGGATACAGGGGTCGCCGCTCAGTACTTC
- | - | TRBJ2-7 | TRBV27 | CATKLHYEQYF | TGTGCCACCAAACTGCACTACGAGCAGTACTTC
- | - | TRBJ2-1 | TRBV9 | CASSPLGSSYNEQFF | TGTGCCAGCAGCCCCCTCGGTAGCTCCTACAATGAGCAGTTCTTC
- | once | TRBJ2-5 | TRBV27 | CASSSPGQGSLAGEETQYF | TGTGCCAGCAGTTCACCGGGACAGGGTAGCCTAGCGGGGGAAGAGACCCAGTACTTC
TRBD1 | - | TRBJ1-4 | TRBV7-8 | CASSLARQGFNEKLFF | TGTGCCAGCAGCTTAGCGAGACAGGGGTTTAATGAAAAACTGTTTTTT